This TCR beta chain was sequenced for a study of a mutant IDH1 vaccine in newly diagnosed glioma. At the level of the study: Vaccination of patients was performed eight times, in weeks 1, 3, 5, 7, 11, 15, 19 and 23. Commencement of vaccination occurred 4-6 weeks following radiotherapy alone, or concurrently with temozolomide cycles. Antecedent treatment encompassed radiotherapy, temozolomide, or their combination; the majority received both.

For this clone: Its matching antigen is unknown.

Sample time point: week 5, during vaccination. The vaccine gave 300 ug of a 20-mer mutant IDH1 peptide subcutaneously per dose. Donor diagnoses consisted of new WHO grade 3 or 4 IDH1-mutant, ATRX-lost astrocytomas. The V segment lost 1 base and the J segment 3 bases; nucleotides outside the gene matches: 2. This CDR3 is built from 14 residues. Germline V gives CDR1 SGDLS, CDR2 YYNGEE. Profiling relied on immunoSEQ multiplex PCR, and the TCRdb table lists in-frame clones only, not all of them. The data contain about 56,000 clones, about 90% of them seen just once; the ten biggest clones take up approximately 4.3%.

This specimen consisted of PBMCs, obtained from a glioma patient whose treatment included an IDH1 peptide vaccine. The TCR comes from a woman aged 40-49 years with glioma. The chain couples TRBV9 to TRBJ2-7; TRBD2 matches 9 bases. In DNA form, the CDR3 reads TGTGCCAGCAGCGTACTAGCGGGGAGCTACGAGCAGTACTTC. This sequence encodes CASSVLAGSYEQYF.